A selection of T cell receptor beta chains follows, all from one sample in a study of control samples from healthy donors and cancer patients. This table comes from immunoSEQ multiplex PCR, and its TCRdb copy is limited to in-frame clones, with some not included. The table lists 100,000 to 150,000 clones, roughly 92% of them singletons. The sequenced sample was blood. Receptors were obtained from a man aged 18 to 30 in good health. Both conserved end residues are part of each CDR3. A D gene is named only where the DNA matches it firmly. Part of the rows lack a size; the others show once, few, many or a class for expanded clones.

TRBD1	TRBV29-1	TRBJ1-2	-	CSVGQGAHGYTF	TGCAGCGTTGGCCAGGGGGCACATGGCTACACCTTC
TRBD1	TRBV7-9	TRBJ1-2	once	CASSHGDRDSGYTF	TGTGCCAGCAGCCACGGGGACAGGGATTCTGGCTACACCTTC
TRBD2	TRBV18	TRBJ2-1	-	CASSPKAGGPGEQFF	TGTGCCAGCTCACCCAAAGCGGGGGGGCCCGGTGAGCAGTTCTTC
-	TRBV14	TRBJ1-2	-	CASSQDTGGYGYTF	TGTGCCAGCAGCCAAGACACAGGCGGCTATGGCTACACCTTC
TRBD1	TRBV7-3	TRBJ1-1	-	CASSFIQGRNTEAFF	TGTGCCAGCAGCTTTATACAGGGGAGGAACACTGAAGCTTTCTTT
TRBD2	TRBV3-1/TRBV3-2	TRBJ2-2	-	CASSQEGLAGGGTGELFF	TGTGCCAGCAGCCAAGAGGGACTAGCGGGGGGAGGAACCGGGGAGCTGTTTTTT
-	TRBV5-1	TRBJ2-2	-	CASSLRAGANTGELFF	TGCGCCAGCAGCTTGCGGGCGGGGGCCAACACCGGGGAGCTGTTTTTT
TRBD1	TRBV7-6	TRBJ1-4	-	CASSLGTGPTNEKLFF	TGTGCCAGCAGCTTAGGGACAGGCCCAACTAATGAAAAACTGTTTTTT
-	TRBV9	TRBJ1-3	-	CASSVGRSSGNTIYF	TGTGCCAGCAGCGTAGGTCGGAGCTCTGGAAACACCATATATTTT
TRBD1	TRBV27	TRBJ1-2	-	CASSATGGRGYGYTF	TGTGCCAGCAGTGCGACAGGGGGTAGGGGCTATGGCTACACCTTC
-	TRBV5-1	TRBJ2-7	-	CASSQGPGGYEQYF	TGCGCCAGCAGCCAGGGGCCGGGCGGCTACGAGCAGTACTTC
-	TRBV7-3	TRBJ1-3	-	CASSLIGRVSGNTIYF	TGTGCCAGCAGCTTAATTGGCCGGGTCTCTGGAAACACCATATATTTT
-	TRBV19	TRBJ2-7	once	CASSIGLGGREQYF	TGTGCCAGTAGTATAGGTTTAGGAGGGCGCGAGCAGTACTTC
-	TRBV18	TRBJ2-5	-	CASSPMGETQYF	TGTGCCAGCTCACCCATGGGGGAGACCCAGTACTTC
-	TRBV5-1	TRBJ1-5	once	CASSLGGGGQPQHF	TGCGCCAGCAGCTTGGGGGGAGGGGGGCAGCCCCAGCATTTT
TRBD2	TRBV27	TRBJ2-3	-	CASKKVLASTDTQYF	TGTGCCAGCAAGAAGGTACTAGCGAGCACAGATACGCAGTATTTT
-	TRBV19	TRBJ1-1	-	CASSMFGGPNTEAFF	TGTGCCAGTAGTATGTTTGGAGGGCCGAACACTGAAGCTTTCTTT
TRBD1	TRBV6-6	TRBJ1-1	few	CASSLDRAMNTEAFF	TGTGCCAGCAGCTTGGACAGGGCCATGAACACTGAAGCTTTCTTT